This T cell receptor (beta chain) was found in a study of a mutant IDH1 vaccine in newly diagnosed glioma. Study in general: Patients' prior therapy spanned radiotherapy, temozolomide, or both; most underwent both.

On this clone itself: Antigen unknown.

Time point denoted: week 5, during vaccination. Every vaccination contained 300 ug of the mutant IDH1 20-mer peptide and was paired with topical imiquimod. The table came from immunoSEQ multiplex PCR; TCRdb's copy has only in-frame clones and leaves some out. The sample carries some 30,000 clones, roughly 90% recorded once. The germline V gene has CDR1 SGHRS and CDR2 YFSETQ. Between the trimmed V and J ends, which lost 0 bases and 3 bases, there was a span of 4 bases. This CDR3 comprises 13 residues. This chain uses TRBV5-1 with TRBJ1-5; D gene ambiguous. This specimen was PBMCs, taken from a glioma patient whose treatment included an IDH1 peptide vaccine. This TCR derives from a man aged 18 to 35 with glioma. The CDR3 loop reads CASSLGPNQPQHF. The DNA of the CDR3 is TGCGCCAGCAGCTTGGGCCCCAATCAGCCCCAGCATTTT.